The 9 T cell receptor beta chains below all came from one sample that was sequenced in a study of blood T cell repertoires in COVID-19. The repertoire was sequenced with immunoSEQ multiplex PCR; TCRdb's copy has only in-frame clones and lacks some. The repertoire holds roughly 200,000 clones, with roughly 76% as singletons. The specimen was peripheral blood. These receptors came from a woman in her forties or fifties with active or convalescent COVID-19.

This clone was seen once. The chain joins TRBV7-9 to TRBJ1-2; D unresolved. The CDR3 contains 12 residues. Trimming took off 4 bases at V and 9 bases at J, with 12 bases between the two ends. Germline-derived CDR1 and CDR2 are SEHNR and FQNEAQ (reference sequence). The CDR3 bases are TGTGCCAGCAGCTCCAACCGCGAGAGCTACACCTTC. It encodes CASSSNRESYTF.

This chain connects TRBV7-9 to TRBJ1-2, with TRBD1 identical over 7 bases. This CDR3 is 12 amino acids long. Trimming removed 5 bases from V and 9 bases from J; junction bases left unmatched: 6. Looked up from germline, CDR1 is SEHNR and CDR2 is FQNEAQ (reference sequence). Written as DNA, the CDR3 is TGTGCCAGCAGCGACAGGGACAGCCGCTACACCTTC. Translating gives CASSDRDSRYTF.

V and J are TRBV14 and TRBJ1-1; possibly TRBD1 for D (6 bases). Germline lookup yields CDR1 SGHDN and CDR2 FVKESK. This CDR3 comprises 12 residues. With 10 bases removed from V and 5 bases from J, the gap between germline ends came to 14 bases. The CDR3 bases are TGTGCCACCAACAGGGTAAGGACTGAAGCTTTCTTT. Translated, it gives CATNRVRTEAFF.

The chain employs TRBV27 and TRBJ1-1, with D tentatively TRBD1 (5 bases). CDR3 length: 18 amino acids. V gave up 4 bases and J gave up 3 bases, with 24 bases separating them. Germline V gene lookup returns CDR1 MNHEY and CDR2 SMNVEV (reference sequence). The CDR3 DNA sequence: TGTGCCAGCAGTTCCCTCGGGTTGGCTCCTGGGGGGGACACTGAAGCTTTCTTT. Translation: CASSSLGLAPGGDTEAFF.

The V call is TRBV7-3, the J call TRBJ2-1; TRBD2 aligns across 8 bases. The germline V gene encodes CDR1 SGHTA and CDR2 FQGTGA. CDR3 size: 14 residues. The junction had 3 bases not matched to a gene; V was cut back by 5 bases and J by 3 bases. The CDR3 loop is CASSPSGSYNEQFF. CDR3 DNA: TGTGCCAGCAGCCCCAGCGGGAGCTACAATGAGCAGTTCTTC.

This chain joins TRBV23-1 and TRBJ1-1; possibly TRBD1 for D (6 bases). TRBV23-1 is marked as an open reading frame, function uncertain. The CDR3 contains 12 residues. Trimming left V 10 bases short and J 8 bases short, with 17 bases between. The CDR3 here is CATYAHTGEAFF. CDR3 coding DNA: TGCGCCACCTACGCTCATACAGGGGAAGCTTTCTTT.

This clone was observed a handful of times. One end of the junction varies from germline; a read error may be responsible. The DNA for the CDR3 is TGTGCCAGCAGCTTCACGTTGAGGAACTCTGAAGCTTTCTTT. This translates into CASSFTLRNSEAFF. V is TRBV5-4 and J is TRBJ1-1; D uncertain. Germline V lookup: CDR1 SGHNT, CDR2 YYREEE (reference sequence). CDR3 length: 14 residues.

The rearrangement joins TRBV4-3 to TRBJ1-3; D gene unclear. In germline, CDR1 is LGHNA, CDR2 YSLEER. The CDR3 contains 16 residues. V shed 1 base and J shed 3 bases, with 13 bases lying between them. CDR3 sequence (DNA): TGCGCCAGCAGCCAAGTCCACGCGATCTATGGAAACACCATATATTTT. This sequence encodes CASSQVHAIYGNTIYF.

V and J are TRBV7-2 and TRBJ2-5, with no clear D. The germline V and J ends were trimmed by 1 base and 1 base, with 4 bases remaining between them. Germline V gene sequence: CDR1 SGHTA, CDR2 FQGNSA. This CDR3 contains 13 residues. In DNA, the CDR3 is TGTGCCAGCAGCTTAGTAGCCCAAGAGACCCAGTACTTC. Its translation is CASSLVAQETQYF.